The clone carrying this TCR beta chain was seen ten or more times. Antigen specificity is unknown. RNA-based 3' RACE libraries used unique molecular identifiers. TCRdb re-derived calls from the 3' RACE reads in MiXCR, one entry per CDR3 protein. The sample consists of approximately 96,000 distinct CDR3 sequences, 6.9% of them appearing once. These data come from a study of HIV-infected children after antiretroviral therapy interruption. The CDR3 extends over 13 amino acids. V was pared by 4 bases and J by 5 bases, with 9 bases between. The germline CDR1 and CDR2 sequences are KGHSH and LQKENI. Findings and caveats of the study: By the end of treatment interruption, naive CD4+ clonality (Gini) increased.

Treatment in this sample: PENTA 11 planned treatment interruption arm or continuous ART arm. The TCR was taken from a pool of human donors with HIV. The source was CD45RA+ CD4+ T cells from PBMCs, pooled from several time points, collected from a donor given antiretroviral therapy, either interrupted or continuous. Subset specified: naive CD4+ CD45RA+ CD45RO- T cells. The chain couples TRBV18 to TRBJ1-5; D gene unclear. The CDR3 DNA sequence: TGTGCCAGCTCACAAGTCCGAGATCAGCCCCAGCATTTT. The encoded protein is CASSQVRDQPQHF.